This TCR beta chain appears in the sequencing data of a study of Ad26.COV2.S vaccination and SARS-CoV-2 variants. The germline V gene has CDR1 ENHRY and CDR2 SYGVKD. V lost 8 bases and J lost 0, with 10 bases in between. The CDR3 is made up of 14 amino acids. Treatment meaning: some 20 received Ad26.COV2.S at low or high dose, single or two shots; 5 received placebo; per-sample allocation not given. Collection of samples fell on day 63 after the first vaccine or placebo injection. The data were produced by immunoSEQ multiplex PCR, yet TCRdb's version contains in-frame clones alone and is incomplete. The table lists about 680,000 clones, more than 80% of them singletons. This clone was seen just once.

The chain links TRBV10-3 to TRBJ2-2; possible D gene TRBD2, 6 bases. This material consisted of peripheral blood, taken in a trial of Ad26.COV2.S vaccine versus placebo. The TCR comes from a person between 18 and 65 years old who received the Ad26.COV2.S COVID-19 vaccine or a placebo. The CDR3 DNA reads as TGTGCCATCGGGAGGCAGACGAACACCGGGGAGCTGTTTTTT. Its protein is CAIGRQTNTGELFF.